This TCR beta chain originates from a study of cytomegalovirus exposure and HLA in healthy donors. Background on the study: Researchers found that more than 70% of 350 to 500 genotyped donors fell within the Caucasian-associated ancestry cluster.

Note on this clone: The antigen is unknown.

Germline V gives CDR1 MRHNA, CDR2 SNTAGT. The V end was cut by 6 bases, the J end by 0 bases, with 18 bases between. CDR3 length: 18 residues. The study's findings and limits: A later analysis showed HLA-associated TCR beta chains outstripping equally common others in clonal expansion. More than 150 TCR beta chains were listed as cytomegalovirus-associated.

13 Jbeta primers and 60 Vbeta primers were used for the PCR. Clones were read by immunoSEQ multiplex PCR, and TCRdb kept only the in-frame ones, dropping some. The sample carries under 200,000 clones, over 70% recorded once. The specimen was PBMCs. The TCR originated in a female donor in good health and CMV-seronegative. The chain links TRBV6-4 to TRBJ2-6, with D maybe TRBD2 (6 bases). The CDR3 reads CASSPRRGLSSGANVLTF. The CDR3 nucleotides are TGTGCCAGCAGCCCACGGAGGGGACTCTCCTCTGGGGCCAACGTCCTGACTTTC.